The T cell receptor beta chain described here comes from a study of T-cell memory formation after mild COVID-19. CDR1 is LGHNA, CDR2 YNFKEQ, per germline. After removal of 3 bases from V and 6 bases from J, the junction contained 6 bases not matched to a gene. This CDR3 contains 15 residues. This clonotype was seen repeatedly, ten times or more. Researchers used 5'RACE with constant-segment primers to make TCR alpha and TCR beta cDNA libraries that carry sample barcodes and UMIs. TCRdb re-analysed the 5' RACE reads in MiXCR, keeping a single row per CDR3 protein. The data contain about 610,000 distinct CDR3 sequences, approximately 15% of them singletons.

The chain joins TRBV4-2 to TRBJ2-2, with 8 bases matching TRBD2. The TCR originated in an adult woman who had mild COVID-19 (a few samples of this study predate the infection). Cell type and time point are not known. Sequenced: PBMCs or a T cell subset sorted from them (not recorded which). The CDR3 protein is CASSHPTGGAGELFF. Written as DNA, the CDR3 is TGTGCCAGCAGCCACCCAACGGGAGGGGCCGGGGAGCTGTTTTTT.